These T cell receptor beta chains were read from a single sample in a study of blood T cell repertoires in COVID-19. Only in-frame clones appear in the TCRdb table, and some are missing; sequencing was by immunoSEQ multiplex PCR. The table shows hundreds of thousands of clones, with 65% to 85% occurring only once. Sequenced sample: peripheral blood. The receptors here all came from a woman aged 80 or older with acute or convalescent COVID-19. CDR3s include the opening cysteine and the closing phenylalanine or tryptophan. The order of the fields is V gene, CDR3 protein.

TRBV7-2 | CASSPGSSGSRGEQFF
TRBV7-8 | CASSLRQGASLSEKLFF
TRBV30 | CAWSPGGGGGYEQYF
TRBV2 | CASRVMRAEQYF
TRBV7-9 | CASSPDSYGYTF
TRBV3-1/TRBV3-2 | CASSQDLGVYGYTF
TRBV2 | CASIRVGGGGTEAFF
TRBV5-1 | CASSASPGQPNEKLFF
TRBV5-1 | CASSLEQGSQETQYF
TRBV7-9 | CASRLAGDQETQYF
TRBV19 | CASSTGQGLGPQHF